These 4 T cell receptor beta chains share one sample of origin, sequenced in a study of blood T cell repertoires in COVID-19. The table came from immunoSEQ multiplex PCR; TCRdb's copy has only in-frame clones and leaves some out. The repertoire has some 83,000 clones, approximately 80% of them found once; the top ten carry approximately 10%. The material sequenced was peripheral blood. The receptors derive from a man in his fifties with acute or convalescent COVID-19.

The V and J genes are TRBV20-1 and TRBJ1-2, with TRBD1 as a possible D gene (5 bases). This CDR3 contains 10 residues. Germline V gene lookup returns CDR1 DFQATT and CDR2 SNEGSKA (reference sequence). V was shortened by 5 bases and J by 8 bases, with 9 bases between the two germline ends. CDR3 nucleotide sequence: TGCAGTGCTCGGGGGGACGGCTACACCTTC. Translating it yields CSARGDGYTF.

The chain recombines TRBV27 with TRBJ1-6, with D perhaps TRBD1 (6 bases). Germline V gene lookup returns CDR1 MNHEY and CDR2 SMNVEV (reference sequence). There are 17 residues in the CDR3. V was cut by 5 bases and J by 0 bases, with 14 bases left in between. CDR3 sequence reads: CASSRRTVSSYNSPLHF. DNA of the CDR3: TGTGCCAGCAGTAGAAGGACAGTAAGCTCCTATAATTCACCCCTCCACTTT.

This clone was seen only once. This chain uses TRBV7-9 with TRBJ2-7; TRBD1 aligns across 9 bases. Germline-derived CDR1 and CDR2 are SEHNR and FQNEAQ (reference sequence). The CDR3 contains 14 residues. Trimming at V came to 4 bases and at J to 3 bases, leaving 4 bases not matched to a gene. The CDR3: CASSSLTGGYEQYF. Here the CDR3 DNA reads TGTGCCAGCAGCTCCTTGACAGGGGGCTACGAGCAGTACTTC.

The chain recombines TRBV11-3 with TRBJ2-5; TRBD1 aligns across 7 bases. Unmatched junction bases numbered 6, after V lost 1 base and J lost 1 base. CDR3 size: 16 residues. The V gene's germline CDR1 is SGHNT and CDR2 YENEEA. The CDR3 nucleotides are TGTGCCAGCAGCTTAGGAACAGGGGCTCCCCAAGAGACCCAGTACTTC. Its translation: CASSLGTGAPQETQYF.